This entry concerns a single T cell receptor beta chain. The antigen remains unidentified. Amplification by 5'RACE using constant-segment primers produced TCR alpha and TCR beta cDNA libraries that carried sample barcodes and UMIs. TCRdb called the 5' RACE reads again in MiXCR, with one record for every CDR3 protein. The data show about 190,000 distinct CDR3 sequences, with around 20% seen just once and roughly 2.4% held by the top ten. The data were obtained in a study of T-cell memory formation after mild COVID-19. Study conclusions and caveats: For contracting clones, CD4+ ones sat mainly in CM and EM, CD8+ in EMRA.

Input material: PBMCs or a T cell subset sorted from them (not recorded which). The TCR was taken from an adult woman who had mild COVID-19 (a few samples of this study predate the infection). Cell type and time point are not known.

This CDR3 reads CASSESRPGGWETQYF. The CDR3 DNA reads TGTGCCAGCAGTGAATCTAGGCCAGGGGGCTGGGAGACCCAGTACTTC. The rearrangement joins TRBV25-1 to TRBJ2-5; 8 bases are shared with TRBD1. CDR3 length equals 16 residues. The V gene's germline CDR1 is MGHDK and CDR2 SYGVNS. The V gene end was trimmed by 1 base and the J gene end by 5 bases; junction bases not matched to a gene: 9.